The sequence of this T cell receptor beta chain was determined in a study of T cells in Graves' hyperthyroidism and ophthalmopathy. Broader study findings: A median about 6 months before onset, the model predicted ophthalmopathy. Blood also carried most thyroid clonotypes expanded above 0.001.

This CDR3 is 12 amino acids long. Germline V gene data show CDR1 as SQVTM and CDR2 as ANQGSEA. Trimming cost V 4 bases and J 6 bases, with 13 bases left between them. RNA transcripts gave rise to amplified TCR beta CDR3 regions. HTBI primers drove first-round RT-PCR of the TCR CDR3. TCRdb reprocessed the multiplex PCR reads with MiXCR, giving one entry per CDR3 protein. The sample lists 450,000 to 700,000 distinct CDR3 sequences; under 60% were seen once. This clonotype was observed many times. What it binds is not known. The rearrangement uses TRBV29-1 and TRBJ2-7; D unclear. The origin of this receptor is an adult woman with Graves' disease, either hyperthyroidism or ophthalmopathy (not recorded which). Sequenced material: peripheral blood or thyroid tissue (not recorded which). CDR3 sequence: CSVGGGIGEQYF. CDR3 bases: TGCAGCGTTGGTGGCGGAATAGGCGAGCAGTACTTC.